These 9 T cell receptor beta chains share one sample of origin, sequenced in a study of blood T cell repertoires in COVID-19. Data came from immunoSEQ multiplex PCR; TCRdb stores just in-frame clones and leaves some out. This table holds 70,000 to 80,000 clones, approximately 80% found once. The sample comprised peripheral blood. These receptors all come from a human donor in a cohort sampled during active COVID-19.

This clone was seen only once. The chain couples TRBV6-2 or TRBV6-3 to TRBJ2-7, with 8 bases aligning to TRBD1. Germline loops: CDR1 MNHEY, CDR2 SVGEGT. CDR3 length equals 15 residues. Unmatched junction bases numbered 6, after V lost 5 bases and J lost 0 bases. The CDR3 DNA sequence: TGTGCCAGCAGTCCGGGACAGGTGGGCTCCTACGAGCAGTACGTC. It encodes CASSPGQVGSYEQYV.

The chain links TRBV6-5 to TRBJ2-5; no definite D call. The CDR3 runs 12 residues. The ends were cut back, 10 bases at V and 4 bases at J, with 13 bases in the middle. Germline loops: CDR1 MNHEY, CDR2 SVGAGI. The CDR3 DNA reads TGTGCCACCCTGGCTTCAGGAGAGACCCAGTACTTC. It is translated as CATLASGETQYF.

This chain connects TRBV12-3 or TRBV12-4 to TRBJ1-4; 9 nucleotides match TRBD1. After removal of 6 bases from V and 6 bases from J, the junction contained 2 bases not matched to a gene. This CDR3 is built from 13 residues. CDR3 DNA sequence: TGTGCCAGCAGGGGGACAGGGTATGAAAAACTGTTTTTT. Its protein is CASRGTGYEKLFF.

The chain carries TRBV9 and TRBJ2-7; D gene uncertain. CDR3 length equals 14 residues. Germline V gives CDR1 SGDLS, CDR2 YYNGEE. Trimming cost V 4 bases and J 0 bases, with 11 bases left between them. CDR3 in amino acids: CASSPSPSSYEQYF. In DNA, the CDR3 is TGTGCCAGCAGCCCATCGCCGAGCTCCTACGAGCAGTACTTC.

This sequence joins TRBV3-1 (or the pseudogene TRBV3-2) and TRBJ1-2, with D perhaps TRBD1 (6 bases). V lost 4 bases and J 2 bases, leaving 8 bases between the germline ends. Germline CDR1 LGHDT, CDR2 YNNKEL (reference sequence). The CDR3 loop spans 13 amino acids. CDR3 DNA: TGTGCCAGCAGCCCCAGGGGAAACTATGGCTACACCTTC. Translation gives CASSPRGNYGYTF.

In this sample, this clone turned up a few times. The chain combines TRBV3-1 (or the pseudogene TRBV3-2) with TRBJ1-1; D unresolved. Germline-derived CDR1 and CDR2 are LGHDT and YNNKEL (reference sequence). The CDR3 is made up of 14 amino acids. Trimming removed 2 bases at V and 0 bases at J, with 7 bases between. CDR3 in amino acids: CASSQTGLNTEAFF. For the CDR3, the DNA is TGTGCCAGCAGCCAAACGGGGTTGAACACTGAAGCTTTCTTT.

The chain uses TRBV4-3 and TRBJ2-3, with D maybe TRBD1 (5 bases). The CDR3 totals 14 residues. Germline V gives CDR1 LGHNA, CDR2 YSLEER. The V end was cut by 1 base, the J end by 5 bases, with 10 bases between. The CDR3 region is CASSQAFQGDTQYF. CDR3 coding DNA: TGCGCCAGCAGCCAAGCTTTCCAGGGAGATACGCAGTATTTT.

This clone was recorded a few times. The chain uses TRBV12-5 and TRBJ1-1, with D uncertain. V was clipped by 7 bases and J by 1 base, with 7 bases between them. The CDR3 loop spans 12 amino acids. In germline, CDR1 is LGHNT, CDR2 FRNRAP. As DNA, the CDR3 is TGTGCTAGTGCCCCGGGGAACACTGAAGCTTTCTTT. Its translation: CASAPGNTEAFF.

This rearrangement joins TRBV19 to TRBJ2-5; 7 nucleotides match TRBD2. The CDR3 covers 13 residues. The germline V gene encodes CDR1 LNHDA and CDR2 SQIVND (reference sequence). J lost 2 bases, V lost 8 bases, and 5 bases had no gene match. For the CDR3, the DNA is TGTGCCAGTTCGTCTAGCGGACAAGAGACCCAGTACTTC. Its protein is CASSSSGQETQYF.